The rows below give T cell receptor beta chains drawn from one sample of a study of T cell changes during pregnancy in multiple sclerosis. The data were produced by immunoSEQ multiplex PCR, yet TCRdb's version contains in-frame clones alone and is incomplete. Of under 100,000 clones listed, 91% are singletons. Sample: peripheral blood, taken in the first trimester of pregnancy. The receptors stem from a female donor in good health, enrolled as a control in a pregnancy study. CDR3s include the opening cysteine and the closing phenylalanine or tryptophan. D genes are given only for firm matches. The size entry is marked missing in some rows and otherwise reads once, few, many or a size class.

clone_size	cdr3_length	v_call	d_call	j_call	cdr3_nt	cdr3_aa
-	16	TRBV6-5	-	TRBJ2-7	TGTGCCAGCAGTTATCAGGGGCAACCGCTGCCCTACGAGCAGTACTTC	CASSYQGQPLPYEQYF
-	14	TRBV28	-	TRBJ1-2	TGTGCCAGCAGGCAGCAGGGTGGTAACTATGGCTACACCTTC	CASRQQGGNYGYTF
-	16	TRBV4-3	-	TRBJ1-2	TGCGCCAGCAGCCAAGAGATGGGGGCCCAGGTGGATGGCTACACCTTC	CASSQEMGAQVDGYTF
-	11	TRBV28	-	TRBJ2-7	TGTGCCAGCACGAACTCCTGGGAGCAGTACTTC	CASTNSWEQYF
-	15	TRBV4-1	-	TRBJ2-7	TGCGCCAGCAGCCAAGCTGAGTCCAGGGGTTACGAGCAGTACTTC	CASSQAESRGYEQYF
-	12	TRBV30	TRBD1	TRBJ2-1	TGTGCCTGGAATCAGGGGGCGGGTGAGCAGTTCTTC	CAWNQGAGEQFF
-	15	TRBV18	-	TRBJ1-5	TGTGCCAGCTCAAGGACAGATTATAGCAATCAGCCCCAGCATTTT	CASSRTDYSNQPQHF
-	10	TRBV2	-	TRBJ2-5	TGTGCCAGCAGCGAGGAGACCCAGTACTTC	CASSEETQYF
-	15	TRBV27	-	TRBJ1-5	TGTGCCAGCCGTGAGCGGACAGCCCCTGGTCAGCCCCAGCATTTT	CASRERTAPGQPQHF
-	17	TRBV5-1	TRBD2	TRBJ2-5	TGCGCCAGCAGCTCGTCCCCTAGCGGGGGGGCTCGGGAGACCCAGTACTTC	CASSSSPSGGARETQYF
few	12	TRBV29-1	-	TRBJ1-1	TGCAGCGTCGGACAGCCGAACACTGAAGCTTTCTTT	CSVGQPNTEAFF
-	13	TRBV2	-	TRBJ1-5	TGTGCCAGCTCCCCCGGTCGGAGTCAGCCCCAGCATTTT	CASSPGRSQPQHF
-	16	TRBV7-2	-	TRBJ1-6	TGTGCCAGCAGCTTAGCCATTACAGGGACTAATTCACCCCTCCACTTT	CASSLAITGTNSPLHF
-	15	TRBV6-1	TRBD1	TRBJ2-5	TGTGCCAGCAGTGAAGCGCCTCGGGACAGAGAGACCCAGTACTTC	CASSEAPRDRETQYF
once	15	TRBV6-5	TRBD2	TRBJ2-3	TGTGCCAGCAGACCCGGGACTAGCAGTTCAGATACGCAGTATTTT	CASRPGTSSSDTQYF
-	14	TRBV15	-	TRBJ1-4	TGTGCCACCAGCAGACAGGTATCTAATGAAAAACTGTTTTTT	CATSRQVSNEKLFF
-	17	TRBV4-1	TRBD2	TRBJ2-5	TGCGCCAGCAGCCAAGATCCAGCCGGGGGGGCTCAGGAGACCCAGTACTTC	CASSQDPAGGAQETQYF
-	15	TRBV10-2	-	TRBJ2-1	TGCGCCAGCATCCCCCGCAGGGGCGACTACAATGAGCAGTTCTTC	CASIPRRGDYNEQFF
few	16	TRBV6-1	-	TRBJ1-2	TGTGCCAGCAGTGAAGGGTGGGGCAGGCCCAACCGAGGCTACACCTTC	CASSEGWGRPNRGYTF
-	12	TRBV10-3	-	TRBJ2-1	TGTGCCATCAGTGAGTCGGCTAATGAGCAGTTCTTC	CAISESANEQFF
once	10	TRBV6-4	-	TRBJ1-1	TGTGCCAGCAGGGGCCGGGAGGCTTTCTTT	CASRGREAFF
-	13	TRBV4-3	-	TRBJ1-1	TGCGCCAGCAGCCTAGAAGGGGACACTGAAGCTTTCTTT	CASSLEGDTEAFF
-	15	TRBV5-1	-	TRBJ2-3	TGCGCCAGCAGCTTGGAGGTAGCGACGAGAGATACGCAGTATTTT	CASSLEVATRDTQYF